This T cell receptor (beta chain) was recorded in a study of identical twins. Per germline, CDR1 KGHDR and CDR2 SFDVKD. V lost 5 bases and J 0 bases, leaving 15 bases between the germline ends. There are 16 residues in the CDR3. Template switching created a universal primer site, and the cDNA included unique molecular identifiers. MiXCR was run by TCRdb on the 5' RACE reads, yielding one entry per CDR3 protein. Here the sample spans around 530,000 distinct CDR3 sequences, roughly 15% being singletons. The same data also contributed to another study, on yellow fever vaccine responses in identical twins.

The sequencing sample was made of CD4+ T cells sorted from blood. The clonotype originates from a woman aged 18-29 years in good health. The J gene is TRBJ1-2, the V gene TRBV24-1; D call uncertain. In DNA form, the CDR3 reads TGTGCCACCAGTGGAGAGTCGGCAGGTCCTAACTATGGCTACACCTTC. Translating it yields CATSGESAGPNYGYTF.